The 30 T cell receptor beta chains below all came from one sample that was sequenced in a study of control samples from healthy donors and cancer patients. Repertoires were generated with immunoSEQ multiplex PCR, while TCRdb's copy carries only in-frame clones and drops some. The data hold 80,000 or so clones, with 85% to 95% observed a single time. Sequencing was carried out using blood. The receptors were sampled from a woman aged 55 to 70 in good health.

This clone was seen a single time. The CDR3 reads CASSSGTSGRFRGTDTQYF. The CDR3 DNA reads as TGTGCCAGCAGCTCTGGGACTAGCGGGAGGTTCAGGGGCACAGATACGCAGTATTTT. The rearrangement links TRBV5-4 to TRBJ2-3, with 15 bases fitting TRBD2. This CDR3 contains 19 residues. Germline-derived CDR1 and CDR2 are SGHNT and YYREEE (reference sequence). J gave up 1 base and V 3 bases, and 9 bases lay outside the gene matches.

J is TRBJ1-4 and V is TRBV6-6; D is unclear. Looked up from germline, CDR1 is MNHNY and CDR2 is SVGAGI (reference sequence). Trimming shortened V by 2 bases and J by 5 bases, and 9 bases separated the two germline ends. The CDR3 length is 14 residues. The CDR3 DNA reads as TGTGCCAGCAGTTACCGGCTACCGAATGAAAAACTGTTTTTT. Translating gives CASSYRLPNEKLFF.

The V gene is TRBV7-2, the J gene TRBJ2-2; D is unresolved. V was clipped by 4 bases and J by 3 bases, with 9 bases between them. Looked up from germline, CDR1 is SGHTA and CDR2 is FQGNSA. The CDR3 runs 14 residues. The DNA of the CDR3 is TGTGCCAGCAGCTCCTTACGGGACACCGGGGAGCTGTTTTTT. Its protein product is CASSSLRDTGELFF. Full variable domain (remainder filled in from reference TRBV7-2 and TRBJ2-2): GAGVSQSPSNKVTEKGKDVELRCDPISGHTALYWYRQSLGQGLEFLIYFQGNSAPDKSGLPSDRFSAERTGGSVSTLTIQRTQQEDSAVYLCASSSLRDTGELFFGEGSRLTVL.

This clone has only one observation. The chain recombines TRBV4-1 with TRBJ1-3; the D is unclear. Germline loops: CDR1 MGHRA, CDR2 YSYEKL. The CDR3 length is 12 residues. Between the trimmed V and J ends, which lost 4 bases and 4 bases, there was a span of 5 bases. CDR3 DNA sequence: TGCGCCAGCAGCCTTCAGGGAAACACCATATATTTT. Protein sequence: CASSLQGNTIYF.

This chain links TRBV15 with TRBJ2-1, with TRBD1 identical over 9 bases. The CDR3 is made up of 15 amino acids. CDR1 and CDR2 from the germline V gene are LNHNV and YYDKDF (reference sequence). After removal of 1 base from V and 6 bases from J, the junction contained 4 bases not matched to a gene. The CDR3 DNA reads TGTGCCACCAGCAGAGGACAGGGGGTTAGCAATGAGCAGTTCTTC. Its protein product is CATSRGQGVSNEQFF. The full variable domain, in which reference TRBV15 and TRBJ2-1 provide the parts outside the CDR3, is DAMVIQNPRYQVTQFGKPVTLSCSQTLNHNVMYWYQQKSSQAPKLLFHYYDKDFNNEADTPDNFQSRRPNTSFCFLDIRSPGLGDTAMYLCATSRGQGVSNEQFFGPGTRLTVL.

This clone occurred a few times. This chain links TRBV6-1 with TRBJ1-5; no clear D. CDR3 length equals 16 residues. V was cut by 0 bases and J by 4 bases, with 13 bases left in between. Germline CDR1 reads MNHNS; CDR2 reads SASEGT. CDR3 loop: CASSEAFPGLNQPQHF. CDR3 DNA: TGTGCCAGCAGTGAAGCGTTTCCGGGATTGAATCAGCCCCAGCATTTT.

V and J are TRBV20-1 and TRBJ1-1, with D possibly TRBD1 on 5 matching bases. The CDR3 totals 11 residues. V was cut by 1 base and J by 6 bases, with 6 bases left in between. In germline, CDR1 is DFQATT, CDR2 SNEGSKA (reference sequence). This CDR3 is CSARGGAEAFF. The DNA of the CDR3 is TGCAGTGCTAGAGGGGGGGCTGAAGCTTTCTTT.

This chain links TRBV19 with TRBJ1-1; tentative D call: TRBD1 (5 bases). V lost 2 bases to trimming and J lost 4 bases, with 14 bases between them. CDR1 is LNHDA and CDR2 is SQIVND in the germline V gene (reference sequence). The length of the CDR3 is 15 residues. The CDR3 bases are TGTGCCAGTAGTATATGGGGCCTGATGGGCACTGAAGCTTTCTTT. Translation gives CASSIWGLMGTEAFF.

This rearrangement joins TRBV7-9 to TRBJ2-7, with 8 bases that match TRBD1. The CDR3 covers 14 residues. V lost 2 bases to trimming and J lost 6 bases; unmatched junction nucleotides: 6. Germline V gene sequence: CDR1 SEHNR, CDR2 FQNEAQ (reference sequence). DNA for the CDR3: TGTGCCAGCAGCTTAAGTACGCAGGGGGCCGAGCAGTACTTC. Translation gives CASSLSTQGAEQYF.

This clone was counted between two and nine times. The junction departs from germline at one end; a sequencing error may be responsible. J is TRBJ2-7 and V is TRBV6-1; D is ambiguous. The CDR3 loop spans 11 amino acids. Germline V gene lookup returns CDR1 MNHNS and CDR2 SASEGT. CDR3 in DNA: TGTGCCAGCAGTGAAAACAGTCCCACCGACTTC. Translation: CASSENSPTDF.

The V and J genes are TRBV24-1 and TRBJ2-7; 10 bases align to TRBD2. The CDR3 spans 16 residues. Germline-derived CDR1 and CDR2 are KGHDR and SFDVKD. V was pared by 5 bases and J by 2 bases, with 8 bases of the junction left unmatched. CDR3 coding DNA: TGTGCCACCAGTGGCCCGGTCACTAGCGGGACCTACGAGCAGTACTTC. It encodes CATSGPVTSGTYEQYF.

V and J are TRBV11-2 and TRBJ1-3; D gene unclear. Germline-derived CDR1 and CDR2 are SGHAT and FQNNGV. Between the trimmed V and J ends, which lost 3 bases and 5 bases, there was a span of 11 bases. The CDR3 is 14 residues long. As DNA, the CDR3 is TGTGCCAGCAGCTTTAGCGGATACCGAAACACCATATATTTT. It encodes CASSFSGYRNTIYF.

The chain carries TRBV19 and TRBJ1-5; 7 bases align to TRBD1. V shed 0 bases, J shed 7 bases, and the junction held 9 bases outside the gene matches. The CDR3 spans 16 residues. Germline V CDR1 and CDR2: LNHDA, SQIVND (reference sequence). The CDR3 bases are TGTGCCAGTAGTATAGAGGCCAGGGGGTATTCGCAGCCCCAGCATTTT. Its translation is CASSIEARGYSQPQHF.

The rearrangement joins TRBV5-6 to TRBJ2-7; D not resolved. V was trimmed by 6 bases and J by 0 bases, leaving 13 bases between them. CDR1 is SGHDT, CDR2 YYEEEE, per germline. The CDR3 runs 14 residues. The chain's CDR3 is CASTPSRSSYEQYF. In nucleotides, the CDR3 is TGTGCCAGCACCCCATCCAGGAGCTCCTACGAGCAGTACTTC.

The genes are TRBV7-8 and TRBJ2-1; TRBD2 agrees at 12 bases. The CDR3 extends over 17 amino acids. CDR1 is SGHVS and CDR2 is FQNEAQ in the germline V gene. With 5 bases clipped from V and 3 bases from J, the junction kept 8 bases outside the gene matches. DNA of the CDR3: TGTGCCAGCAGCGCGATAAAACTAGCGGGAGGCTACAATGAGCAGTTCTTC. Translation: CASSAIKLAGGYNEQFF.

J is TRBJ2-3 and V is TRBV10-2, with TRBD2 matching 7 bases. V trimming: 6 bases; J trimming: 4 bases; junction bases outside the gene matches: 7. The CDR3 has 14 amino acids. The germline CDR1 and CDR2 sequences are WSHSY and SAAADI. The DNA for the CDR3 is TGCGCCAGCAGACCTAGCGGAAATTCAGATACGCAGTATTTT. It encodes CASRPSGNSDTQYF.

This clone was seen just once. The chain employs TRBV18 and TRBJ1-2, with D uncertain. This CDR3 region has 14 residues. V lost 3 bases and J lost 12, with 20 bases in between. Germline assignment: CDR1 KGHSH and CDR2 LQKENI. CDR3 DNA: TGTGCCAGCTCACCGTCAACAGACGCCGGTAAGGACACCTTC. Encoded protein: CASSPSTDAGKDTF.

The chain joins TRBV18 to TRBJ2-3; unclear D gene. CDR1 and CDR2 from the germline V gene are KGHSH and LQKENI. V dropped 4 bases and J dropped 2 bases, with 10 bases sitting between them. The CDR3 consists of 14 residues. Here the CDR3 DNA reads TGTGCCAGCTCACTGGGCGGTCACACAGATACGCAGTATTTT. Its protein product is CASSLGGHTDTQYF. The entire variable domain, with the rest obtained from reference TRBV18 and TRBJ2-3, is as follows: NAGVMQNPRHLVRRRGQEARLRCSPMKGHSHVYWYRQLPEEGLKFMVYLQKENIIDESGMPKERFSAEFPKEGPSILRIQQVVRGDSAAYFCASSLGGHTDTQYFGPGTRLTVL.

The CDR3 region is CSVTPDSMNTEAFF. In nucleotides, the CDR3 is TGCAGCGTAACCCCGGACAGCATGAACACTGAAGCTTTCTTT. The gene calls are TRBV29-1 and TRBJ1-1; tentatively, D is TRBD1 (6 bases). CDR3 length equals 14 residues. The germline gives CDR1 SQVTM, CDR2 ANQGSEA. Trimming pared 6 bases from V and 0 bases from J, leaving 14 bases between. Together with reference TRBV29-1 and TRBJ1-1, the CDR3 gives the full variable domain: SAVISQKPSRDICQRGTSLTIQCQVDSQVTMMFWYRQQPGQSLTLIATANQGSEATYESGFVIDKFPISRPNLTFSTLTVSNMSPEDSSIYLCSVTPDSMNTEAFFGQGTRLTVV.

This rearrangement joins TRBV5-1 to TRBJ2-7; D uncertain. Per the germline V gene, CDR1 is SGHRS and CDR2 is YFSETQ. The V gene lost 5 bases and the J gene lost 1 base, with 7 bases spanning the gap. This CDR3 is built from 12 residues. CDR3 in DNA: TGCGCCAGCAGAGAGCAGTCCTACGAGCAGTACTTC. Translating gives CASREQSYEQYF.

This rearrangement joins TRBV18 to TRBJ1-1; 8 bases are shared with TRBD1. In germline, CDR1 is KGHSH, CDR2 LQKENI. V was clipped by 6 bases and J by 2 bases; unmatched bases: 14. The CDR3 spans 17 residues. CDR3 sequence reads: CASSAAFFDRGNTEAFF. CDR3 nucleotide sequence: TGTGCCAGCTCCGCTGCGTTTTTTGACAGGGGCAACACTGAAGCTTTCTTT.

The J gene is TRBJ2-3, the V gene TRBV5-1; D is undetermined. The V gene's germline CDR1 is SGHRS and CDR2 YFSETQ. V gave up 1 base and J gave up 2 bases, with 8 bases separating them. This CDR3 region has 14 residues. The CDR3 sequence is CASSLWGPTDTQYF. The CDR3 DNA follows: TGCGCCAGCAGCTTGTGGGGTCCCACAGATACGCAGTATTTT.

The table lists this clone with a count of one. V is TRBV25-1 and J is TRBJ2-3; 8 nucleotides agree with TRBD2. V trimming: 2 bases; J trimming: 7 bases; junction bases outside the gene matches: 8. Germline loops: CDR1 MGHDK, CDR2 SYGVNS. The CDR3 runs to 15 residues. In nucleotides, the CDR3 is TGTGCCAGCAGTGAAGGGACTAGTGCTTTGAATACGCAGTATTTT. It encodes CASSEGTSALNTQYF.

V and J are TRBV6-5 and TRBJ1-2; D is perhaps TRBD1 (5 bases). The CDR3 length is 11 residues. Trimming cost V 8 bases and J 5 bases, with 9 bases left between them. CDR1 MNHEY and CDR2 SVGAGI come from the germline V gene. The CDR3 reads CASGDSYGYTF. The CDR3 bases are TGTGCCAGCGGAGACAGTTATGGCTACACCTTC.

The V call is TRBV11-1, the J call TRBJ2-1; D perhaps matches TRBD2 (6 bases). V was cut by 2 bases and J by 6 bases, with 14 bases left in between. The CDR3 runs 15 residues. Germline V gene lookup returns CDR1 SGHAT and CDR2 FQDESV (reference sequence). CDR3 amino acids: CASSLSPSVGNEQFF. CDR3 sequence (DNA): TGTGCCAGCAGCTTATCCCCTAGCGTGGGCAATGAGCAGTTCTTC.

This clone was seen only once. The chain carries TRBV7-9 and TRBJ2-1; D unresolved. In germline, CDR1 is SEHNR, CDR2 FQNEAQ (reference sequence). The CDR3 spans 16 residues. Trimming pared 1 base from V and 6 bases from J, leaving 16 bases between. CDR3 amino acids: CASSLGNSRTFNEQFF. CDR3 DNA sequence: TGTGCCAGCAGCTTAGGGAACAGCAGGACGTTCAATGAGCAGTTCTTC.

The rearrangement links TRBV27 to TRBJ2-2, with 9 bases lining up with TRBD1. Germline V CDR1 and CDR2: MNHEY, SMNVEV (reference sequence). V gave up 2 bases and J gave up 12 bases; unmatched junction bases: 7. The CDR3 is 14 amino acids. As DNA, the CDR3 is TGTGCCAGCAGTTTAGAGAGACAGGGGGTGCAGCTGTTTTTT. Protein product: CASSLERQGVQLFF.

V and J are TRBV4-2 and TRBJ1-4; 7 positions agree with TRBD1. Germline CDR1 reads LGHNA; CDR2 reads YNFKEQ. CDR3 size: 17 residues. Trimming cost V 4 bases and J 4 bases; bases outside gene matches: 12. The CDR3 DNA is TGTGCCAGCAGCCCTAGGGGGCTCTCTACAATTAATGAAAAACTGTTTTTT. It translates to CASSPRGLSTINEKLFF.

The chain recombines TRBV19 with TRBJ2-1; no definite D call. There are 15 residues in the CDR3. Per the germline V gene, CDR1 is LNHDA and CDR2 is SQIVND (reference sequence). Trimming took 7 bases from V and 0 from J, leaving 13 bases between them. CDR3 residues: CASNDRYSSYNEQFF. The CDR3 DNA reads TGTGCCAGTAACGACCGTTACAGCTCCTACAATGAGCAGTTCTTC.

This chain joins TRBV21-1 and TRBJ1-6. TRBV21-1 is described as a pseudogene. The CDR3 runs to 17 residues. This CDR3 reads CASSKDGRSSYNSPLHF. The CDR3 DNA follows: TGTGCCAGCAGCAAAGATGGCAGGAGCTCCTATAATTCACCCCTCCACTTT.